The sequence of this T cell receptor beta chain was determined in a study of CD8 T cells in Susac syndrome. The overall study: When blood was drawn, the patients with Susac syndrome were therapy-naive, on corticosteroids, or on intravenous immunoglobulin alone.

Random hexamers primed reverse transcription of about 0.45 to 1 ug RNA. Each CDR3 protein is one row after TCRdb ran MiXCR on the immunoSEQ multiplex PCR reads. The sample carries 55,000 to 80,000 distinct CDR3 sequences, 93% recorded once. The TEMRA cells underwent FACS enrichment, while the CD8+ and CD4+ T cells underwent negative isolation. V lost 5 bases and J lost 0; bases outside the gene matches: 15. The length of the CDR3 is 18 residues. Germline CDR1 reads SGHTA; CDR2 reads FQGTGA. The source of this sequence is a human donor with Susac syndrome. Sample: CD4+ T cells from PBMCs. The chain recombines TRBV7-3 with TRBJ1-1; 7 nucleotides agree with TRBD1. The chain's CDR3 is CASSPNPRDSSMNTEAFF. The CDR3 coding sequence is TGTGCCAGCAGCCCTAACCCCCGGGACAGTTCAATGAACACTGAAGCTTTCTTT.